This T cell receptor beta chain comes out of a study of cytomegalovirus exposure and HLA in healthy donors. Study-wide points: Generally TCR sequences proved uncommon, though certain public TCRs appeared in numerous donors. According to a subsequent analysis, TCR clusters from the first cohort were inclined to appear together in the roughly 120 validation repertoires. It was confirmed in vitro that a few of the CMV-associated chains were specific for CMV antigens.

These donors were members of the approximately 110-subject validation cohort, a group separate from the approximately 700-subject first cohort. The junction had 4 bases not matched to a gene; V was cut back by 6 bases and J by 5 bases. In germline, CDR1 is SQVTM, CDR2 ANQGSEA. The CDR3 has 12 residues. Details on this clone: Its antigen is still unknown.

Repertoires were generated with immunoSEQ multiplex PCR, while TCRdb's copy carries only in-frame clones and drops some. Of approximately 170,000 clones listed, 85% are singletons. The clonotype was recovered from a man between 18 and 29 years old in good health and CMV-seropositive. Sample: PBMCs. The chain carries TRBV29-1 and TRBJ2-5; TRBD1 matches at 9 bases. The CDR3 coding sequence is TGCAGCGTGGACAGGGGAGGGGAGACCCAGTACTTC. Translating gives CSVDRGGETQYF.